This TCR beta chain was captured in a study of CD8 T cells in Susac syndrome. Across the whole study: There were Susac syndrome patients who were therapy-naive at blood draw, others on corticosteroids, and others on intravenous immunoglobulin alone.

Random hexamers were used to reverse transcribe an amount of roughly 0.5 to 1 ug RNA. One entry per CDR3 protein, called by TCRdb with MiXCR from the immunoSEQ multiplex PCR reads. The repertoire has 130,000 or so distinct CDR3 sequences, over 90% of them found once; the top ten carry about 0.13%. The V segment lost 5 bases and the J segment 2 bases; nucleotides outside the gene matches: 8. The CDR3 has 14 amino acids. Germline lookup yields CDR1 DFQATT and CDR2 SNEGSKA (reference sequence). This clonotype was obtained from a human donor with Susac syndrome. Sample: CD4+ T cells from PBMCs. This chain connects TRBV20-1 to TRBJ2-5; 7 bases align to TRBD1. CDR3 DNA: TGCAGTGCTTCCCGGGACAGTGGGCAAGAGACCCAGTACTTC. Amino acids: CSASRDSGQETQYF.